Listed below are T cell receptor beta chains from one sample, sequenced in a study of blood T cells in healthy people across ages. Each CDR3 protein is one row after TCRdb ran MiXCR on the 5' RACE reads. The table shows hundreds of thousands of distinct CDR3 sequences, with approximately 30% occurring only once. Sequencing was carried out using blood. Every receptor here comes from a woman aged 80 or over in good health. Both conserved end residues are part of each CDR3. The D gene is left open where the match is weak. Clone size is given for some rows only: seen once, a few or many times, or a class if the clone is expanded.

clone_size j_call v_call d_call cdr3_nt cdr3_aa
- TRBJ1-5 TRBV15 - TGTGCCACCAGCAGAGATGGGAACAGACCGAATCAGCCCCAGCATTTT CATSRDGNRPNQPQHF
- TRBJ1-1 TRBV27 TRBD1 TGTGCCAGCAGTCATCGATCCGGGACAGGGGGTGGCATGAACACTGAAGCTTTCTTT CASSHRSGTGGGMNTEAFF
many TRBJ2-3 TRBV12-3/TRBV12-4 TRBD2 TGTGCCAGCAGCGCTAGCGGGGGGGCAAAAGATACGCAGTATTTT CASSASGGAKDTQYF
few TRBJ2-7 TRBV27 TRBD1 TGTGCCAGCAGTTTAATGACAGGGGTGGGGGAGCAGTACTTC CASSLMTGVGEQYF
- TRBJ2-3 TRBV20-1 TRBD1 TGCAGTGCTCTCCGGACAGGGCCAGATACGCAGTATTTT CSALRTGPDTQYF
few TRBJ2-5 TRBV15 - TGTGCCACCAGCAGAGGCGGCAGGGCCTGGGAGACCCAGTACTTC CATSRGGRAWETQYF
once TRBJ2-5 TRBV20-1 - TGCAGTGCTAGGCCAGCCCCCGTTAACAATAAGCGGTACTTC CSARPAPVNNKRYF
many TRBJ2-1 TRBV11-1 - TGTGCCAGCAGCTTACAGGGCGGTGAGCAGTTCTTC CASSLQGGEQFF
- TRBJ2-3 TRBV12-3/TRBV12-4 - TGTGCCAGCAGTCCTATCGGGCGCCTCACACCAGATGCGCAGTATTTT CASSPIGRLTPDAQYF
- TRBJ2-1 TRBV18 - TGTGCCAGCTCACCTAAACACGTATCCGGAGGCGAGCAGTTCTTC CASSPKHVSGGEQFF
many TRBJ2-4 TRBV5-6 - TGTGCCAGCAGCTTGGGGCAGGGGTTTTCCAAAAACATTCAGTACTTC CASSLGQGFSKNIQYF
many TRBJ2-3 TRBV5-6 TRBD1 TGTGCCAGCAGCTTGGATGGGACAGGTCCAGATACGCAGTATTTT CASSLDGTGPDTQYF
many TRBJ2-1 TRBV15 TRBD2 TGTGCCACCAGTAGCACTGGCGGGGGGGCCGGGGAGCAGTTCTTC CATSSTGGGAGEQFF
many TRBJ1-1 TRBV5-5 - TGTGCCAGCAGCTTTGGCCCGAACACTGAAGCTTTCTTT CASSFGPNTEAFF
- TRBJ2-3 TRBV6-4 TRBD2 TGTGCCAGCAAGGCCGCAGCGGGAGATTCGAATACGCAGTATTTT CASKAAAGDSNTQYF
many TRBJ1-5 TRBV7-8 TRBD1 TGTGCCAGCAGCTCCACGGGACAGAAATATCAGCCCCAGCATTTT CASSSTGQKYQPQHF
- TRBJ2-7 TRBV11-2 TRBD1 TGTGCCAGCAGCTTTGGGACAGGGGGTAACTACAATGAGCAGTACTTC CASSFGTGGNYNEQYF
many TRBJ2-1 TRBV6-6 TRBD1 TGTGCCAGCTCCCCGACAGGGGGCACCTACAATGAGCAGTTCTTC CASSPTGGTYNEQFF
- TRBJ1-1 TRBV6-2/TRBV6-3 - TGTGCCAGCAATAGAGACATGAACACTGAAGCTTTCTTT CASNRDMNTEAFF
many TRBJ2-7 TRBV7-6 TRBD1 TGTGCCAGCAGCCCTGGTCCGCCCGGGACAGGTTACGAGCAGTACTTC CASSPGPPGTGYEQYF
many TRBJ1-1 TRBV29-1 - TGCAGCGTTGTAAGGATGAACACTGAAGCTTTCTTT CSVVRMNTEAFF
many TRBJ2-5 TRBV5-1 - TGCGCCAGCTGCTCGGGCGGAGGTCAAGAGACCCAGTACTTC CASCSGGGQETQYF
- TRBJ1-1 TRBV29-1 - TGCAGCGGTCTTATGAACACTGAAGCTTTCTTT CSGLMNTEAFF
many TRBJ1-2 TRBV30 - TGTGCCTGGAGTGTATGGGACTATGGCTACACCTTC CAWSVWDYGYTF
- TRBJ2-5 TRBV7-7 TRBD2 TGTGCCAGCAGCTTAGGCAGCGGGGGGAAAGAGACCCAGTACTTC CASSLGSGGKETQYF
few TRBJ1-5 TRBV6-2/TRBV6-3 - TGTGCCAGCAGGCCCTCTATGTTGGAGCCCCAGCATTTT CASRPSMLEPQHF
many TRBJ2-5 TRBV18 - TGTGCCAGCTCACCAGACAGCATTAGCCAAGAGACCCAGTACTTC CASSPDSISQETQYF
- TRBJ1-6 TRBV30 - TGTGCCTGGAGTGGACGGTATAATTCACCCCTCCACTTT CAWSGRYNSPLHF
many TRBJ2-5 TRBV18 - TGTGCCAGCTCACCACCAGTGGGGCAAGAGACCCAGTACTTC CASSPPVGQETQYF
- TRBJ2-1 TRBV5-1 - TGCGCCAGCAGTTCATCGGATGAGCAGTTCTTC CASSSSDEQFF
many TRBJ2-7 TRBV5-6 - TGTGCCAGCAGCTTAAGCTGGGACGAGCAGTACTTC CASSLSWDEQYF
many TRBJ2-5 TRBV10-3 - TGTGCCATCAGTGAGTCGTGGGAGACCCAGTACTTC CAISESWETQYF
many TRBJ2-1 TRBV20-1 TRBD2 TGCAGTGTCCTTAGCGGGGGGTACAAGAATGAGCAGTTCTTC CSVLSGGYKNEQFF
many TRBJ2-7 TRBV7-2 - TGTGCCAGCAGTACACTCAGGCGCGAGCAGTACTTC CASSTLRREQYF
- TRBJ2-5 TRBV7-9 - TGTGCCAGCAGCAAAGGCTCCCCAGCAGAGACCCAGTACTTC CASSKGSPAETQYF
- TRBJ1-4 TRBV5-1 TRBD1 TGCGCCAGCAGCTTGGTTCGCCAGGGGGGGGGTGAAAAACTGTTTTTT CASSLVRQGGGEKLFF
- TRBJ1-1 TRBV12-3/TRBV12-4 - TGTGCCAGCAGGAGAGGACAGATTGGTGAAGCTTTCTTT CASRRGQIGEAFF
- TRBJ2-5 TRBV20-1 TRBD2 TGCAGTGCTTCAGGGACTAGCGGGAAGCTTCAAGAGACCCAGTACTTC CSASGTSGKLQETQYF
- TRBJ2-7 TRBV5-1 - TGCGTCAGCAGCTTAACCCTAAGCTACGAGCAGTACTTC CVSSLTLSYEQYF
few TRBJ1-2 TRBV3-1 - TGTGCCAGCAGCCCTACTCGGGGCAACTATGGCTACACCTTC CASSPTRGNYGYTF
many TRBJ1-2 TRBV6-6 TRBD1 TGTGCCAGCAGTTACTCTTGGGACAGAACTAACTATGGCTACACCTTC CASSYSWDRTNYGYTF
- TRBJ1-1 TRBV6-6 - TGTGCCAGCAGACGGGCCGAGGGAACTGAAGCTTTCTTT CASRRAEGTEAFF
- TRBJ2-5 TRBV29-1 TRBD1 TGCAGCGTCCTTCTCGGGACAGGGGGAGAGACCCAGTACTTC CSVLLGTGGETQYF
many TRBJ2-4 TRBV28 TRBD1 TGTGCCAGCAGTCGACCACCGGGACAGGGAGCCAAAAACATTCAGTACTTC CASSRPPGQGAKNIQYF
many TRBJ2-1 TRBV20-1 - TGCAGTGCTAGGTCCAGGGATCATTACAATGAGCAGTTCTTC CSARSRDHYNEQFF
few TRBJ1-5 TRBV5-6 - TGTGCCAGCAGCTTGGGGTTAACTAGGAATCAGCCCCAGCATTTT CASSLGLTRNQPQHF